This entry lists 7 T cell receptor beta chains sequenced from one sample in a study of glioma-infiltrating T cells after dendritic cell vaccination. Repertoires were generated with immunoSEQ multiplex PCR, while TCRdb's copy carries only in-frame clones and drops some. This sample has tens of thousands of clones, with approximately 91% found just once. The sequencing used blood, collected before dendritic cell vaccination. The source is a human donor with glioblastoma.

The chain couples TRBV7-2 to TRBJ2-2; D possibly corresponds to TRBD1 (6 bases). The CDR3 covers 14 residues. V dropped 4 bases and J dropped 6 bases, with 12 bases sitting between them. Germline V lookup: CDR1 SGHTA, CDR2 FQGNSA. The CDR3 loop is CASSYYRDAGELFF. The CDR3 DNA follows: TGTGCCAGCAGCTACTACAGGGACGCCGGGGAGCTGTTTTTT.

About this clone itself: The junction does not match germline at one end; this may be a read error. V usage is TRBV15 and J usage is TRBJ1-1, with D possibly TRBD1 on 6 matching bases. Germline CDR1 and CDR2: LNHNV and YYDKDF (reference sequence). This CDR3 is built from 14 residues. The CDR3 region is CATSRDKGHTEAFF. For the CDR3, the DNA is TGTGCCACCAGCAGAGATAAGGGACACACCGAAGCTTTCTTT.

The chain recombines TRBV18 with TRBJ2-3; TRBD2 agrees at 7 bases. This CDR3 contains 14 residues. After removal of 3 bases from V and 2 bases from J, the junction contained 2 bases not matched to a gene. The germline gives CDR1 KGHSH, CDR2 LQKENI. CDR3 sequence (DNA): TGTGCCAGCTCACCCGGGACTACCACAGATACGCAGTATTTT. This gives the protein CASSPGTTTDTQYF.

This clone was seen a handful of times. V usage is TRBV6-5 and J usage is TRBJ1-1; D gene ambiguous. Germline CDR1 and CDR2: MNHEY and SVGAGI. The ends were cut back, 0 bases at V and 4 bases at J, with 15 bases in the middle. There are 16 residues in the CDR3. CDR3 loop: CASSYSKRVLTTEAFF. Here the CDR3 DNA reads TGTGCCAGCAGTTACTCGAAGAGGGTCTTGACCACTGAAGCTTTCTTT.

In its sample, this clone was seen once. V and J are TRBV30 and TRBJ1-1, with 10 bases aligning to TRBD1. Germline CDR1 GTSNPN, CDR2 SVGIG (reference sequence). Trimming at V came to 4 bases and at J to 3 bases, leaving 5 bases not matched to a gene. The CDR3 length is 14 residues. In DNA form, the CDR3 reads TGTGCCTGGACTGGACAGGGGGTGTACACTGAAGCTTTCTTT. Protein product: CAWTGQGVYTEAFF.

The chain couples TRBV21-1 to TRBJ1-2; the D call TRBD1 from the table was never checked on the DNA. TRBV21-1 is deemed a pseudogene. The CDR3 sequence is 13 residues long. The CDR3 DNA is TGTGCCAGCAGCGACGGGACACCTTATGGCTACACCTTC. Its translation: CASSDGTPYGYTF.

The chain is built from TRBV5-6 and TRBJ1-5, with a tentative D call TRBD1 (5 bases). CDR3 length equals 14 residues. Germline loops: CDR1 SGHDT, CDR2 YYEEEE. Trimming took off 2 bases at V and 7 bases at J, with 13 bases between the two ends. This chain's CDR3 is CASSFQGAEQPQHF. Written as DNA, the CDR3 is TGTGCCAGCAGCTTTCAGGGTGCGGAGCAGCCCCAGCATTTT. The complete variable domain, with remaining parts taken from reference TRBV5-6 and TRBJ1-5, reads DAGVTQSPTHLIKTRGQQVTLRCSPKSGHDTVSWYQQALGQGPQFIFQYYEEEERQRGNFPDRFSGHQFPNYSSELNVNALLLGDSALYLCASSFQGAEQPQHFGDGTRLSIL.